Below, 17 T cell receptor beta chains from the same sample are listed, as sequenced in a study of blood T cell repertoires in COVID-19. Method: immunoSEQ multiplex PCR; TCRdb's copy keeps in-frame clones and lacks some. The data show some 270,000 clones, 85% to 95% seen once. The specimen was PBMCs or T cells enriched from blood (not recorded which). These receptors came from a man in his forties who had been exposed to COVID-19.

The chain carries TRBV19 and TRBJ1-2; D not resolved. Deletions cut 1 base from V and 3 bases from J, with 12 bases between. Germline CDR1 and CDR2: LNHDA and SQIVND (reference sequence). The CDR3 is 15 residues long. In DNA, the CDR3 is TGTGCCAGTAGTATAGTCGAGGGCACCTACTATGGCTACACCTTC. Translation: CASSIVEGTYYGYTF.

This clone was seen a few times. The gene calls are TRBV28 and TRBJ1-5; 9 positions match TRBD1. Germline CDR1 is MDHEN and CDR2 is SYDVKM. The V gene end was trimmed by 5 bases and the J gene end by 5 bases; junction bases not matched to a gene: 1. The CDR3 sequence is 13 residues long. The chain's CDR3 is CASSRTGDQPQHF. The CDR3, as DNA: TGTGCCAGCAGTCGGACAGGGGATCAGCCCCAGCATTTT.

This clone occurred once. The chain links TRBV6-5 to TRBJ1-4; no clear D. This CDR3 is built from 15 residues. The germline V and J ends were trimmed by 6 bases and 6 bases, with 17 bases remaining between them. Germline V gene sequence: CDR1 MNHEY, CDR2 SVGAGI. CDR3 sequence (DNA): TGTGCCAGCAGCCCGTGGACGGGCGGGGATGAAAAACTGTTTTTT. Translating gives CASSPWTGGDEKLFF.

The chain links TRBV5-4 to TRBJ2-7; maybe TRBD1 (6 bases). In germline, CDR1 is SGHNT, CDR2 YYREEE (reference sequence). V lost 4 bases and J 0 bases, leaving 14 bases between the germline ends. This CDR3 comprises 15 residues. CDR3 nucleotide sequence: TGTGCCAGCAGCCTGAGGACAGAACTCTCCTACGAGCAGTACTTC. Its translation is CASSLRTELSYEQYF.

The chain has TRBV28 and TRBJ2-1, with TRBD2 matching over 10 bases. Germline values: CDR1 MDHEN, CDR2 SYDVKM. The length of the CDR3 is 20 residues. Trimming cost V 2 bases and J 8 bases; bases outside gene matches: 21. This chain's CDR3 is CASSLPGPEPAGGPLDEQFF. In DNA form, the CDR3 reads TGTGCCAGCAGTTTACCCGGGCCCGAACCAGCGGGAGGGCCTTTAGATGAGCAGTTCTTC.

This clone showed up just once. This rearrangement joins TRBV2 to TRBJ2-6; 10 positions match TRBD1. The CDR3 sequence is 16 residues long. V trimming: 10 bases; J trimming: 0 bases; junction bases outside the gene matches: 6. Germline V CDR1 and CDR2: SNHLY, FYNNEI. The CDR3 sequence is CATPGTGDSGANVLTF. The CDR3 bases are TGTGCCACGCCCGGGACAGGGGACTCTGGGGCCAACGTCCTGACTTTC. Combining the CDR3 with reference TRBV2 and TRBJ2-6 gives the whole variable domain EPEVTQTPSHQVTQMGQEVILRCVPISNHLYFYWYRQILGQKVEFLVSFYNNEISEKSEIFDDQFSVERPDGSNFTLKIRSTKLEDSAMYFCATPGTGDSGANVLTFGAGSRLTVL.

This chain joins TRBV10-3 and TRBJ1-1; D not certain. Looked up from germline, CDR1 is ENHRY and CDR2 is SYGVKD. V shed 8 bases and J shed 1 base, with 5 bases lying between them. This CDR3 has 11 residues. The CDR3 sequence is CAIRENTEAFF. DNA for the CDR3: TGTGCCATCCGGGAGAACACTGAAGCTTTCTTT.

The V and J genes are TRBV7-2 and TRBJ2-1, with 14 bases that match TRBD2. With V trimmed by 3 bases and J by 9 bases, 13 bases remained unmatched. In germline, CDR1 is SGHTA, CDR2 FQGNSA. The CDR3 has 18 amino acids. The CDR3 DNA sequence: TGTGCCAGCAGCTTCGTTGGACAGGGACTAGCGGGAGACGGTGAGCAGTTCTTC. It specifies CASSFVGQGLAGDGEQFF.

This clone occurred a few times. This sequence joins TRBV28 and TRBJ1-5; 7 bases agree with TRBD1. Germline CDR1 is MDHEN and CDR2 is SYDVKM. The CDR3 is made up of 17 amino acids. V dropped 5 bases and J dropped 0; count of bases not matched to a gene: 10. CDR3 in amino acids: CASSPSWDSFSNQPQHF. In DNA, the CDR3 is TGTGCCAGCAGTCCCTCCTGGGACAGCTTTAGCAATCAGCCCCAGCATTTT.

This clone showed up just a few times. V and J are TRBV5-6 and TRBJ2-5; D call uncertain. The germline gives CDR1 SGHDT, CDR2 YYEEEE. Trimming pared 0 bases from V and 4 bases from J, leaving 4 bases between. This CDR3 is 12 amino acids long. The CDR3 DNA follows: TGTGCCAGCAGCTTGGACAGAGAGACCCAGTACTTC. It is translated as CASSLDRETQYF.

V is TRBV19 and J is TRBJ1-2; TRBD1 matches at 9 bases. Germline V gives CDR1 LNHDA, CDR2 SQIVND (reference sequence). J lost 6 bases, V lost 7 bases, and 15 bases had no gene match. This CDR3 is 16 amino acids long. The CDR3 region is CASTTGQGPFFDGYTF. The CDR3 DNA sequence: TGTGCCAGTACTACAGGACAGGGGCCATTCTTTGATGGCTACACCTTC.

This rearrangement joins TRBV15 to TRBJ2-7, with 7 bases that match TRBD1. The CDR3 extends over 14 amino acids. V dropped 9 bases and J dropped 2; count of bases not matched to a gene: 10. The V gene's germline CDR1 is LNHNV and CDR2 YYDKDF (reference sequence). CDR3 DNA: TGTGCCACTGCCCCGACAGGGATGCCCTACGAGCAGTACTTC. It encodes CATAPTGMPYEQYF.

This chain links TRBV28 with TRBJ1-5; D may be TRBD1 (6 bases). The ends were cut back, 5 bases at V and 6 bases at J, with 17 bases in the middle. The CDR3 sequence is 15 residues long. Germline CDR1 and CDR2: MDHEN and SYDVKM. DNA for the CDR3: TGTGCCAGCAGTACGCCCAGAGGGGGAGTTCAGCCCCAGCATTTT. Translation gives CASSTPRGGVQPQHF. Variable domain in full (rest from reference TRBV28 and TRBJ1-5): DVKVTQSSRYLVKRTGEKVFLECVQDMDHENMFWYRQDPGLGLRLIYFSYDVKMKEKGDIPEGYSVSREKKERFSLILESASTNQTSMYLCASSTPRGGVQPQHFGDGTRLSIL.

The chain carries TRBV5-1 and TRBJ2-7, with 8 bases identical to TRBD2. The germline V gene has CDR1 SGHRS and CDR2 YFSETQ. V shed 4 bases, J shed 9 bases, and the junction held 15 bases outside the gene matches. The CDR3 totals 15 residues. The CDR3 region is CASSKTSGGLSGQYF. CDR3 DNA: TGCGCCAGCAGCAAAACAAGCGGGGGACTCTCCGGGCAGTACTTC.

The chain employs TRBV19 and TRBJ1-2, with D tentatively TRBD1 (6 bases). Deletions cut 3 bases from V and 0 bases from J, with 11 bases between. Germline assignment: CDR1 LNHDA and CDR2 SQIVND (reference sequence). The CDR3 sequence is 15 residues long. The CDR3 DNA is TGTGCCAGTAGTATTTCAGGGGATTCTAACTATGGCTACACCTTC. Translating gives CASSISGDSNYGYTF.

The chain employs TRBV4-3 and TRBJ2-7; weak D call: TRBD1 (6 bases). V lost 7 bases and J 6 bases, leaving 16 bases between the germline ends. In germline, CDR1 is LGHNA, CDR2 YSLEER. This CDR3 spans 13 amino acids. CDR3 sequence: CASILGRGIEQYF. DNA of the CDR3: TGCGCCAGCATTCTGGGCAGGGGAATCGAGCAGTACTTC.

This clone showed up just once. This chain uses TRBV7-3 with TRBJ2-2; 11 positions agree with TRBD1. Germline CDR1 SGHTA, CDR2 FQGTGA. The CDR3 loop spans 17 amino acids. Trimming took 2 bases from V and 7 from J; bases not matched to a gene: 9. The CDR3 spells CASSLVQGQGADGELFF. The CDR3 region has the DNA TGTGCCAGCAGCTTAGTGCAAGGACAGGGGGCCGACGGGGAGCTGTTTTTT.